The present T cell receptor (beta chain) was sequenced within a study of T-cell memory formation after mild COVID-19. Study observations and caveats: Contracting clones, day 15 to 85, had balanced CD4/CD8, and later expanders favored CD4+. Certain responding clones were present in pre-infection memory, suggesting participation of cross-reactive memory.

The trim removed 3 bases at V and 1 base at J, leaving 6 bases unmatched. This CDR3 has 15 amino acids. Per the germline V gene, CDR1 is SGDLS and CDR2 is YYNGEE. This clonotype has more than one count but fewer than ten. The antigen remains undetermined. 5'RACE with constant-segment primers built TCRalpha and TCRbeta cDNA libraries with UMIs. TCRdb reanalysed the 5' RACE reads using MiXCR and keeps one entry per CDR3 protein. The sample has 300,000 to 400,000 distinct CDR3 sequences, over 10% seen once. This clonotype was sampled from a man in his late teens or twenties who had mild COVID-19 (a few samples of this study predate the infection). Cell type and time point are not known. J is TRBJ2-5 and V is TRBV9, with 7 bases lining up with TRBD1. The sequenced material came from PBMCs or a T cell subset sorted from them (not recorded which). CDR3 nucleotide sequence: TGTGCCAGCAGCGACCGGACAGGAGGCCAAGAGACCCAGTACTTC. It is translated as CASSDRTGGQETQYF. Looking up the rest from reference TRBV9 and TRBJ2-5 gives the full variable domain: DSGVTQTPKHLITATGQRVTLRCSPRSGDLSVYWYQQSLDQGLQFLIQYYNGEERAKGNILERFSAQQFPDLHSELNLSSLELGDSALYFCASSDRTGGQETQYFGPGTRLLVL.